A selection of T cell receptor beta chains follows, all from one sample in a study of PD-1 blockade in classical Hodgkin lymphoma. Clones were read by immunoSEQ multiplex PCR, and TCRdb kept only the in-frame ones, dropping some. The sample has around 60,000 clones, 70% to 90% seen once. The material was peripheral blood mononuclear cells (PBMCs), obtained before the fourth cycle of nivolumab. The receptors shown here come from a human donor with classical Hodgkin lymphoma. Each CDR3 is given with its conserved first and last residue. Only some rows state a clone size, as once, few, many or a class for expanded clones.

v_gene,abundance,CDR3aa
TRBV5-1,NA,CASSYDRGNTGELFF
TRBV5-1,once,CASSLTGTSRSYTQYF
TRBV27,NA,CASSLQNNQPQHF
TRBV4-1,NA,CASSNARGGGGVGEQYF
TRBV5-1,NA,CASSLMDSGNTIYF
TRBV30,NA,CAWSVGGRLLSYEQYF
TRBV4-1,NA,CASSHPSSNQPQHF
TRBV6-1,NA,CASRIDRAQPQHF
TRBV19,NA,CASSTQQGNQPQHF
TRBV5-1,NA,CASSLEGQRGYF
TRBV2,NA,CASSDRGLGNQPQHF
TRBV9,NA,CASSISGVQDTQYF
TRBV21-1,NA,CASKVGDNIQYF
TRBV5-1,NA,CASSLSRTGSAEAFF
TRBV27,NA,CASRPGPPKETQYF
TRBV21-1,NA,CASRAKQGALGEKLFF
TRBV5-1,NA,CASSESPAGLGNTIYF
TRBV4-1,NA,CASSHPGQGYEQYF
TRBV19,NA,CASIPVVYTGELFF
TRBV29-1,NA,CSVVRQGRMNTEAFF
TRBV7-8,NA,CASSFFSGPDNQPQHF
TRBV19,NA,CASSISGDPYTGELFF
TRBV30,NA,CAWSVLGDYQPQHF
TRBV2,NA,CASSEEGQRTEAFF
TRBV5-1,NA,CATSRGTFQETQYF
TRBV9,once,CASSAAGQGNTIYF
TRBV5-1,NA,CASSLGQTYGYTF